This TCR beta chain was sequenced during a study of T cell repertoires in cytomegalovirus infection. Study in general: Public TCR beta signature analysis indicated the presence of both CMV infection and matching HLA type.

The CDR3 has 18 residues. V trimming: 1 base; J trimming: 1 base; junction bases outside the gene matches: 4. From germline, CDR1 is SGHAT and CDR2 FQNNGV. Turning to this clonotype: No antigen is known for it.

TCRdb reanalysed the reads using MiXCR and keeps one entry per CDR3 protein. The sample lists approximately 590,000 distinct CDR3 sequences, over 35% occurring once. This TCR was sampled from a human donor in good health (CMV status not recorded). Some clones in this sample may be carry-over from other donors' samples. This rearrangement joins TRBV11-2 to TRBJ2-1; 13 positions agree with TRBD2. The sequencing here drew on cultured PBMCs, taken from culture after CMV antigen stimulation. Here the CDR3 DNA reads TGTGCCAGCAGCTTAGTTCGACTAGCGGGGGGATCCTACAATGAGCAGTTCTTC. It encodes CASSLVRLAGGSYNEQFF.